This T cell receptor (beta chain) was obtained from a study of T cell responses to AZD1222 COVID-19 vaccine. This CDR3 comprises 13 residues. V was clipped by 5 bases and J by 5 bases, with 12 bases between them. A note on this clone: Antigen specificity is unknown.

Only in-frame clones appear in the TCRdb table, and some are missing; sequencing was by immunoSEQ multiplex PCR. The sample contains 130,000 to 150,000 clones, roughly 93% of which appear only once. Broader study findings: The CD4 TCRs associated with vaccination extended across spike and predominated at 160-218 and 743-854. Unmutated variant regions reportedly attract nearly half of all spike-specific TCRs. A rise in Spike-specific TCR breadth and depth followed two AZD1222 doses. White British people made up most donors, females outnumbered males, and clonal diversity was possibly underestimated.

This chain connects TRBV12-3 or TRBV12-4 to TRBJ2-5; D gene uncertain. Sequences were derived from peripheral blood, sampled after recovery from COVID-19. The receptor comes from an adult who had recovered from COVID-19. The CDR3 region has the DNA TGTGCCAGCAGTGCCGGGCCACGGGAGACCCAGTACTTC. It translates to CASSAGPRETQYF.